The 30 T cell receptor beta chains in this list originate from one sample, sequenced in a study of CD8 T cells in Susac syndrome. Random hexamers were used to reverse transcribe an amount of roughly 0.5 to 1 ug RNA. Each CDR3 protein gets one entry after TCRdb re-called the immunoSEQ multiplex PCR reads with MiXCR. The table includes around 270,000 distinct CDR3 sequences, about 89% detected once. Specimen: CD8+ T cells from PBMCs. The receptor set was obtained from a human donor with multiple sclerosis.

The CDR3, as DNA: TGTGCCAGCAATCCGGGACAGGGAGGGAGCTACACCTTC. This translates into CASNPGQGGSYTF. V usage is TRBV6-2 or TRBV6-3 and J usage is TRBJ1-2, with 9 nucleotides matching TRBD1. The J segment lost 9 bases and the V segment lost 7 bases, leaving 9 bases of the junction unmatched. This CDR3 is 13 amino acids long. Germline V CDR1 and CDR2: MNHEY, SVGEGT.

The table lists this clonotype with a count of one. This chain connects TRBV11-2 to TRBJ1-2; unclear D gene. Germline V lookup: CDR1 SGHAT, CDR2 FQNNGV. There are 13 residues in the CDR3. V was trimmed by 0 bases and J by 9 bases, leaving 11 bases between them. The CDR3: CASSLEAEVSYTF. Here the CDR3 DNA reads TGTGCCAGCAGCTTAGAAGCGGAGGTCAGCTACACCTTC.

CDR3 bases: TGTGCCAGTAGTATTGTATGGGGTGATGAGCAGTTCTTC. Its protein is CASSIVWGDEQFF. The chain employs TRBV19 and TRBJ2-1; no definite D call. V was pared by 3 bases and J by 8 bases, with 11 bases between. Germline V CDR1 and CDR2: LNHDA, SQIVND (reference sequence). The CDR3 runs 13 residues. The variable domain in full, with the rest retrieved from reference TRBV19 and TRBJ2-1, is DGGITQSPKYLFRKEGQNVTLSCEQNLNHDAMYWYRQDPGQGLRLIYYSQIVNDFQKGDIAEGYSVSREKKESFPLTVTSAQKNPTAFYLCASSIVWGDEQFFGPGTRLTVL.

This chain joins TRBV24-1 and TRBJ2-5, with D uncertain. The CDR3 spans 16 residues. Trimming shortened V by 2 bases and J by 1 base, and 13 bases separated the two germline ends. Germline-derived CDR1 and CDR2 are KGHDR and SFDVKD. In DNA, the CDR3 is TGTGCCACCAGTGATTGGGGTGATCAATTCCAAGAGACCCAGTACTTC. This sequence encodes CATSDWGDQFQETQYF.

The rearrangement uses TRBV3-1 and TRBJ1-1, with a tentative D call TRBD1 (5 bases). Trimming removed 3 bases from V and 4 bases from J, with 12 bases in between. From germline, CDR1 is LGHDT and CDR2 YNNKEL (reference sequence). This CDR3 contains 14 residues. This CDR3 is CASSHQGGSTEAFF. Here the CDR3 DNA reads TGTGCCAGCAGCCACCAGGGTGGTAGCACTGAAGCTTTCTTT.

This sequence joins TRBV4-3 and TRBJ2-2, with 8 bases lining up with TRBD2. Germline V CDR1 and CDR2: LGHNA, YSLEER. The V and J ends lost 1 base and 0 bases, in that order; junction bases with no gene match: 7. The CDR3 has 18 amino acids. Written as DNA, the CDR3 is TGCGCCAGCAGCCAAGCCCCACTAGCGGCGCCGAACACCGGGGAGCTGTTTTTT. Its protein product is CASSQAPLAAPNTGELFF.

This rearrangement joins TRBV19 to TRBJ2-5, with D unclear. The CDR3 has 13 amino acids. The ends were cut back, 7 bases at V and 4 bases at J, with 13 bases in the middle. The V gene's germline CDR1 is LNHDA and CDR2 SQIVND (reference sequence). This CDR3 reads CASMSSYRETQYF. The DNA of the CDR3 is TGTGCCAGTATGTCCTCATACAGAGAGACCCAGTACTTC.

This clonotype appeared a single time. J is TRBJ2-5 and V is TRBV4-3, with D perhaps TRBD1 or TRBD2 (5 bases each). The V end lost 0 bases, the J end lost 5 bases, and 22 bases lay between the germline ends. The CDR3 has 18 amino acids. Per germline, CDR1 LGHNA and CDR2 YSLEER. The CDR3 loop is CASSQEPPGTTTGETQYF. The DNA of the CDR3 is TGCGCCAGCAGCCAAGAGCCGCCCGGGACCACAACCGGGGAGACCCAGTACTTC.

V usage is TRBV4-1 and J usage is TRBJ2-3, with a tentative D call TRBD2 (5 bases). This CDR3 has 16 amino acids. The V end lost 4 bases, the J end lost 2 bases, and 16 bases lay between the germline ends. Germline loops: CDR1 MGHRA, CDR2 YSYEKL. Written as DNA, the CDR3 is TGCGCCAGCAGCCTAGAATCGGGGAAGCTCACAGATACGCAGTATTTT. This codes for CASSLESGKLTDTQYF.

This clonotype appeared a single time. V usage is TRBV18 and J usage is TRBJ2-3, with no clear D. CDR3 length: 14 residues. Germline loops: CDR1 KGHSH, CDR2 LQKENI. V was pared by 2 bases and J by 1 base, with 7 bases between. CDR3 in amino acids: CASSPEDRTDTQYF. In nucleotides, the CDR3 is TGTGCCAGCTCACCAGAGGATCGCACAGATACGCAGTATTTT.

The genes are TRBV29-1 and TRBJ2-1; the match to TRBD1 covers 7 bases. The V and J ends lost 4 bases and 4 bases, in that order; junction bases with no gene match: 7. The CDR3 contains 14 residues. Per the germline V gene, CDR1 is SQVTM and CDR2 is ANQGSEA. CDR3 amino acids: CSVVDRVEYNEQFF. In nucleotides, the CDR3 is TGCAGCGTTGTTGACAGGGTGGAGTACAATGAGCAGTTCTTC.

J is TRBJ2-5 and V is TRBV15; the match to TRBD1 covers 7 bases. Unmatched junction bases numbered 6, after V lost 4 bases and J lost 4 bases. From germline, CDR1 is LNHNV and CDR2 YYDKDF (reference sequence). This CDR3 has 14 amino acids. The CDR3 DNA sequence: TGTGCCACCAGCAAGCGCAGGGGGAGAGAGACCCAGTACTTC. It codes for CATSKRRGRETQYF.

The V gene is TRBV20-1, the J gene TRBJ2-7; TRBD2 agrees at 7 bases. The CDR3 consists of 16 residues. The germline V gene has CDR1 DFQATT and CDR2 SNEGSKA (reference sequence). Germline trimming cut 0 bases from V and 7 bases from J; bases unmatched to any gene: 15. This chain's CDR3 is CSARDGVERGFKEQYF. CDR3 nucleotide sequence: TGCAGTGCTAGAGACGGCGTGGAGCGGGGCTTCAAGGAGCAGTACTTC.

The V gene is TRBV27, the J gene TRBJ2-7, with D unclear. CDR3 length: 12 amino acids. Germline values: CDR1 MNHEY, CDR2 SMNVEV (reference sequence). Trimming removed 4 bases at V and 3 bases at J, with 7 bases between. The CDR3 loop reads CASSSGDYEQYF. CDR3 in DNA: TGTGCCAGCAGTTCCGGTGACTACGAGCAGTACTTC.

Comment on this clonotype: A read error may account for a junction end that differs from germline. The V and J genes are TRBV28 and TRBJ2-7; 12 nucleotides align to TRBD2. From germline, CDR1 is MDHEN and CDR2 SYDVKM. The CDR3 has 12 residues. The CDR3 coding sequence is TGTGCCAGCAGTTTCGGGCTAGCGGGGGGGGACTTC. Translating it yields CASSFGLAGGDF.

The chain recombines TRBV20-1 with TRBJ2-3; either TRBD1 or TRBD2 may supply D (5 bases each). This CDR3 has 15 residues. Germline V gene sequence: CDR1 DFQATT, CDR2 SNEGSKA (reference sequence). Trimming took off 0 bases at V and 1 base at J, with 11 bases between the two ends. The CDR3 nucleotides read TGCAGTGCTAGAGATCCCCGGGGCGGCACAGATACGCAGTATTTT. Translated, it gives CSARDPRGGTDTQYF.

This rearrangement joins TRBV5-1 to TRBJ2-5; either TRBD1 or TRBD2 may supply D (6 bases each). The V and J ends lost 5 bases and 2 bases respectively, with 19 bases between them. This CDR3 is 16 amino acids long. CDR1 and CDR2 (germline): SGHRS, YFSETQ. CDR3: CASRGGTGSLQETQYF. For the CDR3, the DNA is TGCGCCAGCAGAGGGGGGACTGGATCTCTTCAAGAGACCCAGTACTTC.

The CDR3 DNA reads as TGTGCCAGTAGTTACGCCGGGACAGGGGTCTATGGCTACACCTTC. Translating it yields CASSYAGTGVYGYTF. The V gene is TRBV19, the J gene TRBJ1-2, with TRBD1 matching 10 bases. The CDR3 is made up of 15 amino acids. V was clipped by 5 bases and J by 4 bases; unmatched bases: 7. CDR1 and CDR2 (germline): LNHDA, SQIVND (reference sequence).

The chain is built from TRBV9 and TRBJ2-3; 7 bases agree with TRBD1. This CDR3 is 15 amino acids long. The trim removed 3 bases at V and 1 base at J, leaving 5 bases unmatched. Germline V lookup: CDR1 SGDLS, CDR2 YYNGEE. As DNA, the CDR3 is TGTGCCAGCAGCGACTCGGGACAGCGCACAGATACGCAGTATTTT. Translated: CASSDSGQRTDTQYF.

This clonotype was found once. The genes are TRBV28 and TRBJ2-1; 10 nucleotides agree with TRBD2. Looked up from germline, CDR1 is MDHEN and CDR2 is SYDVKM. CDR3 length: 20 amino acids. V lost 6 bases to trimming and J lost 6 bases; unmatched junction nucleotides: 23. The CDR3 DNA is TGTGCCAGCAGCTACGATCGGACAGGGAGGAGCGGGAGGGCCTTCAATGAGCAGTTCTTC. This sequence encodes CASSYDRTGRSGRAFNEQFF.

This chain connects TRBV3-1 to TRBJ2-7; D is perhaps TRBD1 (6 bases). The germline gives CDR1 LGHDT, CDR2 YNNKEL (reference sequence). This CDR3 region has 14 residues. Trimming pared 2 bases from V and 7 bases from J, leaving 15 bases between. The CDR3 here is CASSQSDTGFEQYF. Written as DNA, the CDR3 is TGTGCCAGCAGCCAAAGCGACACAGGGTTTGAGCAGTACTTC.

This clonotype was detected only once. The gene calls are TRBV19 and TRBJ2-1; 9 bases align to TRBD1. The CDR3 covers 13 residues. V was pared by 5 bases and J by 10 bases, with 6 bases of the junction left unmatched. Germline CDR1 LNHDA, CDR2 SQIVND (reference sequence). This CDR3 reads CASSPGQGREQFF. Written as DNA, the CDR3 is TGTGCCAGTAGTCCCGGACAGGGGAGAGAGCAGTTCTTC.

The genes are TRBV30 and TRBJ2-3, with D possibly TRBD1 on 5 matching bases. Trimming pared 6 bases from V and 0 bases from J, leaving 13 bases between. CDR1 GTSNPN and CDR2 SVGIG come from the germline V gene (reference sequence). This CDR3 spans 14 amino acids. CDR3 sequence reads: CACTTAKSTDTQYF. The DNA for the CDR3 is TGTGCCTGCACGACAGCTAAAAGCACAGATACGCAGTATTTT.

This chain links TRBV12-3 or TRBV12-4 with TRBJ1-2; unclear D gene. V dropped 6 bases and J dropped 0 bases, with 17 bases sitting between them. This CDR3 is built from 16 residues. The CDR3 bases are TGTGCCAGCAGGAGGTTACGGAAGACCGCTAACTATGGCTACACCTTC. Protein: CASRRLRKTANYGYTF.

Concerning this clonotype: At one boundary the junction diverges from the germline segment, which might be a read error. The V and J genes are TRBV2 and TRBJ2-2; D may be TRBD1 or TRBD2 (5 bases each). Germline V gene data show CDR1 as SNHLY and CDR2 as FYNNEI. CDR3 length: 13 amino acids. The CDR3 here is CVLGAANSGELFF. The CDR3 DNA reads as TGTGTCCTCGGGGCAGCGAACTCCGGGGAGCTGTTTTTT.

CDR3 sequence (DNA): TGCGCCAGCAGCCAAGGCCCGGGCAGGGGGGAGACCCAGTACTTC. Protein: CASSQGPGRGETQYF. V is TRBV4-3 and J is TRBJ2-5; 7 bases are shared with TRBD1. Losses at the gene ends were 1 base for V and 5 bases for J; bases not matched to a gene: 7. This CDR3 region has 15 residues. Per the germline V gene, CDR1 is LGHNA and CDR2 is YSLEER.

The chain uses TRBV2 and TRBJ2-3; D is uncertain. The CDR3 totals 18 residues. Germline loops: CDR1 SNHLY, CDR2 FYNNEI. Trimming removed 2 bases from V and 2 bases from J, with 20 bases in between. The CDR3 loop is CASSETRTGLFYTDTQYF. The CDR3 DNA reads TGTGCCAGCAGTGAAACGAGGACGGGCCTTTTCTACACAGATACGCAGTATTTT. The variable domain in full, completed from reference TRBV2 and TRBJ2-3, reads EPEVTQTPSHQVTQMGQEVILRCVPISNHLYFYWYRQILGQKVEFLVSFYNNEISEKSEIFDDQFSVERPDGSNFTLKIRSTKLEDSAMYFCASSETRTGLFYTDTQYFGPGTRLTVL.

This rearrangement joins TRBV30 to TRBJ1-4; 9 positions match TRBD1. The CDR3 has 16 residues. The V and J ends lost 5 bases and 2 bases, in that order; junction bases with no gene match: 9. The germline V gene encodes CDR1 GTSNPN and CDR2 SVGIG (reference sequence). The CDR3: CAWLQGASSTNEKLFF. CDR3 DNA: TGTGCCTGGTTACAGGGGGCAAGTAGTACTAATGAAAAACTGTTTTTT.

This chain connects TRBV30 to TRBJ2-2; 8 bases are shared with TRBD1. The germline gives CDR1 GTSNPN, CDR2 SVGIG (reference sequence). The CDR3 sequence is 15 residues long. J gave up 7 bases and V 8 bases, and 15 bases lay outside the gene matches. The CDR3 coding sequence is TGTGCCCAGGGGAGCCGGGACAGGCTGTTCGGGGAGCTGTTTTTT. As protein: CAQGSRDRLFGELFF.

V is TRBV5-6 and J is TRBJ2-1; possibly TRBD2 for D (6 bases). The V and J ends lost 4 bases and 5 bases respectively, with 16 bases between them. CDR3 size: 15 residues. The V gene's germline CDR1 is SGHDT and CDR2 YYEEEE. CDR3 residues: CASSPPPTRHNEQFF. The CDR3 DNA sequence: TGTGCCAGCAGCCCCCCGCCGACTAGGCACAATGAGCAGTTCTTC.